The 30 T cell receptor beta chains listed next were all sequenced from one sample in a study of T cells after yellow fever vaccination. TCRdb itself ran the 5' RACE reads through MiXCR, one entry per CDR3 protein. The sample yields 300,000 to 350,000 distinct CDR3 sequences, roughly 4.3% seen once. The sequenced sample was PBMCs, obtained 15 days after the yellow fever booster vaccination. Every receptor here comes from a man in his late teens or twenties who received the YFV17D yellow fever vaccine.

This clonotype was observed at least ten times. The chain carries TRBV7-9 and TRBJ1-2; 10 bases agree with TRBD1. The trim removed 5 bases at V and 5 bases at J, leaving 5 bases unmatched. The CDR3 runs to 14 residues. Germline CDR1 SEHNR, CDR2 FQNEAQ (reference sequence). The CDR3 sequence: CASSTRTGGYGYTF. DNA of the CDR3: TGTGCCAGCAGCACCCGGACAGGGGGGTATGGCTACACCTTC.

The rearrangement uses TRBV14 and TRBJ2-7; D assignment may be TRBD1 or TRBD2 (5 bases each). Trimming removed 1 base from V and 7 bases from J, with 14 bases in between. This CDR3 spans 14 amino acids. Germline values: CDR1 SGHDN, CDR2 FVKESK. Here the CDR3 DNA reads TGTGCCAGCAGCCAAGTTGGGGGAACCGGGGAGCAGTACGTC. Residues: CASSQVGGTGEQYV.

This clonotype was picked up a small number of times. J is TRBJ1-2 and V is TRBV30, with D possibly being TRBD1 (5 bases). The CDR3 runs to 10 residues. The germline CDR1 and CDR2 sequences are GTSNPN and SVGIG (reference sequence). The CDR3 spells CAGGPYGYTF. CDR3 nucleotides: TGTGCGGGGGGACCCTATGGCTACACCTTC.

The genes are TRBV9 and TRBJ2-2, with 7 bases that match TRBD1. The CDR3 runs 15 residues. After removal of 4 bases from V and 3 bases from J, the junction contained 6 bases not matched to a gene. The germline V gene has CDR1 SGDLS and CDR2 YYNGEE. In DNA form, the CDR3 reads TGTGCCAGCAGCACCCGGACAGGCTACACCGGGGAGCTGTTTTTT. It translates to CASSTRTGYTGELFF.

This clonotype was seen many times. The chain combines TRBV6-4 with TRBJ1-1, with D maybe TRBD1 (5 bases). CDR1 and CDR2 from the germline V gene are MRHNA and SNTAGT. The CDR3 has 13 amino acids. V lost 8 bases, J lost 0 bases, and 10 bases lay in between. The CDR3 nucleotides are TGTGCCAGCGGGGTGGACATGAACACTGAAGCTTTCTTT. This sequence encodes CASGVDMNTEAFF.

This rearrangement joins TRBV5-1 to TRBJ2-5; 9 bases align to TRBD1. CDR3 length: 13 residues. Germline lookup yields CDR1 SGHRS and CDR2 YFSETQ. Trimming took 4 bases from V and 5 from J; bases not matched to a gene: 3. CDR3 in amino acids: CASSRGTGETQYF. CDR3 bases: TGCGCCAGCAGCAGAGGGACAGGGGAGACCCAGTACTTC.

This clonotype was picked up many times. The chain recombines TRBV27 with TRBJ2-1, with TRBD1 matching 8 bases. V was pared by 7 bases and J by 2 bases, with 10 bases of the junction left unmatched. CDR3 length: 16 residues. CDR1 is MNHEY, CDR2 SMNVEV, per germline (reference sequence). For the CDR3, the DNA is TGTGCCAGCACCTTCTCAGGACAGGGAACCTACAATGAGCAGTTCTTC. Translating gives CASTFSGQGTYNEQFF.

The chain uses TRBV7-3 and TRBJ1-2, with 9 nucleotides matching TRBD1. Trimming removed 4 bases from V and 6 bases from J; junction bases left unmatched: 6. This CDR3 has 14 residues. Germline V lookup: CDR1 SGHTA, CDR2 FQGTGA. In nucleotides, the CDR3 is TGTGCCAGCAGCTCCGGGACAGGGATGGATGGCTACACCTTC. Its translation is CASSSGTGMDGYTF.

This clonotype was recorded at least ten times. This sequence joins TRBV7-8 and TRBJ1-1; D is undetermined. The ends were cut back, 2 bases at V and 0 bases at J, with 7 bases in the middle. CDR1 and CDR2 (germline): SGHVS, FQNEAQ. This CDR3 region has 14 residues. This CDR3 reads CASSLYQMNTEAFF. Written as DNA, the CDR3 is TGTGCCAGCAGCTTATACCAAATGAACACTGAAGCTTTCTTT.

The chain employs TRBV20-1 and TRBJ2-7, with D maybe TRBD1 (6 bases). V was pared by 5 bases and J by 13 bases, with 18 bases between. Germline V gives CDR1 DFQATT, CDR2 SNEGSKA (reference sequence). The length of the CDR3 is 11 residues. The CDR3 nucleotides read TGCAGTGCTGCGGACAGCCTCGACCCTTACGTC. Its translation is CSAADSLDPYV.

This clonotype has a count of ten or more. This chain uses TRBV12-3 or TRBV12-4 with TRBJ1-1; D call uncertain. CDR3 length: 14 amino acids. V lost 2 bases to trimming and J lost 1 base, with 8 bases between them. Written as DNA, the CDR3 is TGTGCCAGCAGTTTATTAAACAGGAACACTGAAGCTTTCTTT. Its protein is CASSLLNRNTEAFF.

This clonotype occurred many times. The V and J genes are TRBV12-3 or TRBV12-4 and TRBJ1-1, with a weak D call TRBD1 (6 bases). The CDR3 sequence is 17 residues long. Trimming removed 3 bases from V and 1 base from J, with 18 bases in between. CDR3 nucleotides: TGTGCCAGCAGTTTCAGGGTGAAAAAGGGGGGGAACACTGAAGCTTTCTTT. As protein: CASSFRVKKGGNTEAFF.

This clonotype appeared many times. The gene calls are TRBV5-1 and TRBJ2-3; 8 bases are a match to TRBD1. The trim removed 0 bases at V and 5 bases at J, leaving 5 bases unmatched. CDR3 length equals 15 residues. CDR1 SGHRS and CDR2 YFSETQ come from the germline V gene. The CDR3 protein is CASSLDRGWEDTQYF. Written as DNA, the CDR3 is TGCGCCAGCAGCTTGGACAGGGGGTGGGAAGATACGCAGTATTTT.

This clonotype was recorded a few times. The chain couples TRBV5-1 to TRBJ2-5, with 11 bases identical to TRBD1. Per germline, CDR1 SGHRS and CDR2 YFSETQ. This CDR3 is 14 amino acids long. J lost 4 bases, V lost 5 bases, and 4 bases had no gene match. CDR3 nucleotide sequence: TGCGCCAGCAGTCCCGGGACAGGGGGAGAGACCCAGTACTTC. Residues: CASSPGTGGETQYF.

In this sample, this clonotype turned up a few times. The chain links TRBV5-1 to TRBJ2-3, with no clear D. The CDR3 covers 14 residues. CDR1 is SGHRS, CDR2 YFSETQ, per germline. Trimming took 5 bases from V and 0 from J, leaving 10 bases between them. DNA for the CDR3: TGCGCCAGCAGGACCTATGAGAGCACAGATACGCAGTATTTT. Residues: CASRTYESTDTQYF.

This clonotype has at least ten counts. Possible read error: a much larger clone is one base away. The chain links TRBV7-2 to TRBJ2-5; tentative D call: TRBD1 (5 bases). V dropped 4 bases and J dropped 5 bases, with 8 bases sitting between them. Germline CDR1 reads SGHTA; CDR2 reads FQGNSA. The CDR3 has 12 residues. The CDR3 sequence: CASSSPGETQYF. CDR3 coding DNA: TGTGCCAGCAGCTCCCCAGGGGAGACCCAGTACTTC.

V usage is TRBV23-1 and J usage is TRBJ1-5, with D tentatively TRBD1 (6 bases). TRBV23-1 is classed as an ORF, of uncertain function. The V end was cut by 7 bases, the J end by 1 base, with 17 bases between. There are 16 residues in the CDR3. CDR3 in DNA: TGCGCCAGCATGAGGGGGGTGGGTCGGAGCAATCAGCCCCAGCATTTT. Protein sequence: CASMRGVGRSNQPQHF.

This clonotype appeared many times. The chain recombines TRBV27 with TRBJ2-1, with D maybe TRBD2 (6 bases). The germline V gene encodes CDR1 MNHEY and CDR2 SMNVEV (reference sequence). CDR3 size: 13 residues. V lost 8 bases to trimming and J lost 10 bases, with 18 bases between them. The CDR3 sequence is CASRGKGGREQFF. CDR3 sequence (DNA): TGTGCCAGCCGTGGGAAAGGAGGGAGGGAGCAGTTCTTC.

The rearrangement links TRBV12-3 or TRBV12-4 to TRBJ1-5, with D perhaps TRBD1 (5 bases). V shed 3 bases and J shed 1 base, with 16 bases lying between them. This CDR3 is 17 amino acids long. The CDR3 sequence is CASSFETALRSNQPQHF. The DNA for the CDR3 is TGTGCCAGCAGTTTCGAGACAGCTCTGCGGAGCAATCAGCCCCAGCATTTT.

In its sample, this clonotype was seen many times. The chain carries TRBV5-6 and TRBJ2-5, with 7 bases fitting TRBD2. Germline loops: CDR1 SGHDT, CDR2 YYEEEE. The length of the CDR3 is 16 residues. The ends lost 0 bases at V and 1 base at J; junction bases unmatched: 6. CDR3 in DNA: TGTGCCAGCAGCTTGGAACGGGGACTACCCCAAGAGACCCAGTACTTC. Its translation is CASSLERGLPQETQYF.

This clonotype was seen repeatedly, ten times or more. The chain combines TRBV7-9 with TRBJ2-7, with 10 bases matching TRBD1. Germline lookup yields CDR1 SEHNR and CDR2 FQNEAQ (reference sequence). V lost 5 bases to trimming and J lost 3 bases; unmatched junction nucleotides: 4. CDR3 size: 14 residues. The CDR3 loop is CASSPRTGGYEQYF. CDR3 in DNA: TGTGCCAGCAGCCCGCGGACAGGGGGCTACGAGCAGTACTTC. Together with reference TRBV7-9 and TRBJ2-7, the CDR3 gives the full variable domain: DTGVSQNPRHKITKRGQNVTFRCDPISEHNRLYWYRQTLGQGPEFLTYFQNEAQLEKSRLLSDRFSAERPKGSFSTLEIQRTEQGDSAMYLCASSPRTGGYEQYFGPGTRLTVT.

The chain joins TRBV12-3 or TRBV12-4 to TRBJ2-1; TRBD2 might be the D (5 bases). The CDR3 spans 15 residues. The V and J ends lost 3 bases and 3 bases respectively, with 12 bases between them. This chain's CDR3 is CASSFGLAVYNEQFF. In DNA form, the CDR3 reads TGTGCCAGCAGTTTTGGCCTAGCTGTCTACAATGAGCAGTTCTTC.

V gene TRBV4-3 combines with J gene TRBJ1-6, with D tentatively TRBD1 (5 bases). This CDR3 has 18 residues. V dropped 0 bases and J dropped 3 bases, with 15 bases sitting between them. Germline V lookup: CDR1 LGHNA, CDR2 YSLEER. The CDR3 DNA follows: TGCGCCAGCAGCCAAGAAGTCGGGGACGGGCTCTATAATTCACCCCTCCACTTT. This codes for CASSQEVGDGLYNSPLHF.

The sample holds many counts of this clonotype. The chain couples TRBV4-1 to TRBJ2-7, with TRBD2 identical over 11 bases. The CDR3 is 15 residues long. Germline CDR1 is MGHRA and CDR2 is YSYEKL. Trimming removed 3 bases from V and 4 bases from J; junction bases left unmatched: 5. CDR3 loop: CASSHLAGGPYEQYV. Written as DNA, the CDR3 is TGCGCCAGCAGCCACTTAGCGGGGGGGCCGTACGAGCAGTACGTC.

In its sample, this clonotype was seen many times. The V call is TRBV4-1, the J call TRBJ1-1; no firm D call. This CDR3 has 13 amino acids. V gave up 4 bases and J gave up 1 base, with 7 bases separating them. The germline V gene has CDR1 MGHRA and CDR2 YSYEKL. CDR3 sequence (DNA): TGCGCCAGCAGCCCTAGAGAGAACACTGAAGCTTTCTTT. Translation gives CASSPRENTEAFF.

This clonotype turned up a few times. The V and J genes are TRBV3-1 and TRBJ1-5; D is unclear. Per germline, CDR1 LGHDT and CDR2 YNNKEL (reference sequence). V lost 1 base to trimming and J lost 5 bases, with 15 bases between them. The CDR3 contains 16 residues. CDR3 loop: CASSQGSTAPHQPQHF. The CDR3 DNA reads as TGTGCCAGCAGCCAAGGTTCTACAGCGCCCCATCAGCCCCAGCATTTT.

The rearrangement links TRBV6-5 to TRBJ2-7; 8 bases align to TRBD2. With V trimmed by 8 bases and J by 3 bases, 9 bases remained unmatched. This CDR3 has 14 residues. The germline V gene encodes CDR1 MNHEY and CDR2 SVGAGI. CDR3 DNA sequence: TGTGCCAGCGCAGGTGGTAGCGGGGTCTACGAGCAGTACTTC. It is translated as CASAGGSGVYEQYF.

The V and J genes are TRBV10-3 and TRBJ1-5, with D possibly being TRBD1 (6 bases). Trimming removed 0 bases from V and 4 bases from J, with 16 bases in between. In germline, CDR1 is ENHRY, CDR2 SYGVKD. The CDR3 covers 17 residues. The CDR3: CAISESAGSQGNQPQHF. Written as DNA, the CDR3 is TGTGCCATCAGTGAGTCGGCGGGGAGTCAGGGGAATCAGCCCCAGCATTTT.

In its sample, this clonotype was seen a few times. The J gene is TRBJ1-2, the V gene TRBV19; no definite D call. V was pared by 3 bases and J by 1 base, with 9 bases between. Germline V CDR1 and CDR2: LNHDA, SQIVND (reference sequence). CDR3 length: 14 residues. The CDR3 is CASSMRTNNYGYTF. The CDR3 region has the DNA TGTGCCAGTAGTATGCGGACGAATAACTATGGCTACACCTTC. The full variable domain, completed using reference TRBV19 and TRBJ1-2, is DGGITQSPKYLFRKEGQNVTLSCEQNLNHDAMYWYRQDPGQGLRLIYYSQIVNDFQKGDIAEGYSVSREKKESFPLTVTSAQKNPTAFYLCASSMRTNNYGYTFGSGTRLTVV.

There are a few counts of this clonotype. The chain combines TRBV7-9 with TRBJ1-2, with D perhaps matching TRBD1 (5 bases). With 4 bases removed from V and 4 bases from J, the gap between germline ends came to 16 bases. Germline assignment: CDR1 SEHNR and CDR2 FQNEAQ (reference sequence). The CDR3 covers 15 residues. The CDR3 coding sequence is TGTGCCAGCAGCTCACCGGGACCGATTTTCTATGGCTACACCTTC. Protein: CASSSPGPIFYGYTF.